Each of the 2 T cell receptor beta chains below was sequenced from the same sample in a study of blood T cell repertoires in COVID-19. Assay used: immunoSEQ multiplex PCR; TCRdb lists only in-frame clones, some missing. The table has over 250,000 clones, approximately 89% seen once. The sample was peripheral blood. All receptors derive from a woman in her thirties with COVID-19, enrolled during active disease.

The chain is built from TRBV28 and TRBJ1-1; 7 nucleotides line up with TRBD1. V gave up 5 bases and J gave up 2 bases; unmatched junction bases: 5. The CDR3 is 14 amino acids. Looked up from germline, CDR1 is MDHEN and CDR2 is SYDVKM. CDR3 coding DNA: TGTGCCAGCAGTGTTCAGGGGGTTAACACTGAAGCTTTCTTT. This encodes CASSVQGVNTEAFF. The entire variable domain, with the rest obtained from reference TRBV28 and TRBJ1-1, is as follows: DVKVTQSSRYLVKRTGEKVFLECVQDMDHENMFWYRQDPGLGLRLIYFSYDVKMKEKGDIPEGYSVSREKKERFSLILESASTNQTSMYLCASSVQGVNTEAFFGQGTRLTVV.

The J gene is TRBJ2-3, the V gene TRBV19, with a possible D match to TRBD1 (5 bases). V was cut by 5 bases and J by 0 bases, with 15 bases left in between. In germline, CDR1 is LNHDA, CDR2 SQIVND (reference sequence). CDR3 length equals 16 residues. The CDR3 DNA sequence: TGTGCCAGTAGTCAATCGTCAGGGCGCAGCACAGATACGCAGTATTTT. Its protein product is CASSQSSGRSTDTQYF.